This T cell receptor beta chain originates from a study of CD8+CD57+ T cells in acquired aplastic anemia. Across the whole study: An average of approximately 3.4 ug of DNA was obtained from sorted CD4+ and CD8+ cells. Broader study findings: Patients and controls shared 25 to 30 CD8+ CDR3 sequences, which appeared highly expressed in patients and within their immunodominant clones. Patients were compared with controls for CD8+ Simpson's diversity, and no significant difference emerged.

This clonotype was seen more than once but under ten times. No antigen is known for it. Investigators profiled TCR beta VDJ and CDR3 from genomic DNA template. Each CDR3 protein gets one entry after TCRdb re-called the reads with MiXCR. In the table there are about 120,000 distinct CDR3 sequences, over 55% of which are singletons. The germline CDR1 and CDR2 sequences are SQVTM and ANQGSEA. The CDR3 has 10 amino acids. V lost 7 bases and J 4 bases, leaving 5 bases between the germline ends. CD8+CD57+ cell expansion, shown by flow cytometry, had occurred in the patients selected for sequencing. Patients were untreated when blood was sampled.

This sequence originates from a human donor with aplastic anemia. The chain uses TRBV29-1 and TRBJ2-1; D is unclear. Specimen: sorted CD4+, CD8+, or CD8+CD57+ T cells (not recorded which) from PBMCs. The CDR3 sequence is CSAGYNEQFF. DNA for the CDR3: TGCAGCGCTGGATACAATGAGCAGTTCTTC.